These 29 T cell receptor beta chains originate from one sample sequenced in a study of OX40 agonist ivuxolimab in advanced cancers. The method was immunoSEQ multiplex PCR; TCRdb's version includes in-frame clones alone and lacks a portion of them. The sample shows more than 75,000 clones, around 80% of them seen only once. The sample here was CD4+ or CD8+ T cells sorted from blood, taken in a trial of the OX40 agonist ivuxolimab. These receptors were obtained from an adult with an advanced solid tumor such as melanoma, head and neck, liver or kidney cancer.

The chain carries TRBV2 and TRBJ2-5; 7 bases fit TRBD1. The V segment lost 2 bases and the J segment 4 bases; nucleotides outside the gene matches: 4. Germline-derived CDR1 and CDR2 are SNHLY and FYNNEI. CDR3 size: 14 residues. The CDR3 DNA is TGTGCCAGCAGTGAACGACAGGGACGAGAGACCCAGTACTTC. It translates to CASSERQGRETQYF.

Written as DNA, the CDR3 is TGTGCCAGCAGTGCGGGAGTTGGAAACACCATATATTTT. Protein product: CASSAGVGNTIYF. J is TRBJ1-3 and V is TRBV28; D ambiguous. This CDR3 region has 13 residues. Trimming left V 5 bases short and J 3 bases short, with 8 bases between. CDR1 and CDR2 (germline): MDHEN, SYDVKM.

This clone was observed a single time. CDR3 region: CASSLVQGATDTQYF. The CDR3 DNA is TGCGCCAGCAGCTTGGTGCAGGGGGCTACAGATACGCAGTATTTT. This rearrangement joins TRBV5-1 to TRBJ2-3; 8 nucleotides line up with TRBD1. In germline, CDR1 is SGHRS, CDR2 YFSETQ. This CDR3 spans 15 amino acids. The J segment lost 3 bases and the V segment lost 0 bases, leaving 3 bases of the junction unmatched.

This chain joins TRBV6-1 and TRBJ2-7, with D maybe TRBD2 (6 bases). Trimming took off 7 bases at V and 5 bases at J, with 21 bases between the two ends. The CDR3 extends over 15 amino acids. The germline gives CDR1 MNHNS, CDR2 SASEGT. CDR3 in DNA: TGTGCCAGCACTCCCGGGAGCCTCGGAGTGGACGAGCAGTACTTC. It yields the protein CASTPGSLGVDEQYF.

The genes are TRBV18 and TRBJ1-1, with D perhaps TRBD1 (6 bases). V shed 1 base and J shed 6 bases, with 21 bases lying between them. The germline V gene encodes CDR1 KGHSH and CDR2 LQKENI. The CDR3 length is 17 residues. CDR3 DNA: TGTGCCAGCTCACCACGTCCTCCAGTACAGGGACAATCTGAAGCTTTCTTT. It yields the protein CASSPRPPVQGQSEAFF.

The V call is TRBV2, the J call TRBJ2-3; D may be TRBD2 (6 bases). Germline CDR1 SNHLY, CDR2 FYNNEI. The CDR3 runs to 14 residues. Trimming took 4 bases from V and 6 from J, leaving 14 bases between them. The CDR3 here is CASSGTKGRDTQYF. CDR3 sequence (DNA): TGTGCCAGCAGTGGGACTAAGGGTAGGGATACGCAGTATTTT.

This sequence joins TRBV28 and TRBJ2-7; 9 bases match TRBD1. The CDR3 runs 14 residues. J lost 0 bases, V lost 7 bases, and 4 bases had no gene match. Germline lookup yields CDR1 MDHEN and CDR2 SYDVKM. This chain's CDR3 is CASNRDRVSYEQYF. Written as DNA, the CDR3 is TGTGCCAGCAACCGGGACAGGGTCTCCTACGAGCAGTACTTC.

This clone was found a few times. The chain has TRBV9 and TRBJ1-4, with D unresolved. Deletions cut 0 bases from V and 8 bases from J, with 17 bases between. The CDR3 runs to 16 residues. Germline lookup yields CDR1 SGDLS and CDR2 YYNGEE. The CDR3 region is CASSVGSTGIGEKLFF. In DNA form, the CDR3 reads TGTGCCAGCAGCGTAGGATCCACGGGTATAGGGGAAAAACTGTTTTTT.

This chain uses TRBV4-2 with TRBJ1-3; D might be TRBD1 (5 bases). Germline V gene lookup returns CDR1 LGHNA and CDR2 YNFKEQ. V was cut by 0 bases and J by 2 bases, with 23 bases left in between. CDR3 size: 20 residues. CDR3 nucleotide sequence: TGTGCCAGCAGCCAAGATTTGGGGCCTACCACAGGCTTTACTGGAAACACCATATATTTT. As protein: CASSQDLGPTTGFTGNTIYF.

The V call is TRBV11-2, the J call TRBJ2-2; D is perhaps TRBD1 (6 bases). There are 14 residues in the CDR3. Germline V gene data show CDR1 as SGHAT and CDR2 as FQNNGV. Trimming removed 0 bases at V and 6 bases at J, with 8 bases between. CDR3 loop: CASSLDRGSGELFF. The DNA of the CDR3 is TGTGCCAGCAGCTTAGACAGGGGATCCGGGGAGCTGTTTTTT.

This clone was picked up a small number of times. The chain combines TRBV9 with TRBJ1-2, with 8 bases aligning to TRBD1. The J segment lost 6 bases and the V segment lost 2 bases, leaving 6 bases of the junction unmatched. Germline-derived CDR1 and CDR2 are SGDLS and YYNGEE. The CDR3 length is 14 residues. CDR3 region: CASSVQDRANGYTF. CDR3 DNA: TGTGCCAGCAGCGTCCAGGACAGGGCTAATGGCTACACCTTC.

This clone was recorded a few times. The chain employs TRBV6-6 and TRBJ1-2; 7 positions match TRBD1. The CDR3 consists of 13 residues. Germline V lookup: CDR1 MNHNY, CDR2 SVGAGI (reference sequence). The V gene end was trimmed by 6 bases and the J gene end by 3 bases; junction bases not matched to a gene: 4. The CDR3 DNA reads as TGTGCCAGCAGCCCCACAGGGGACTATGGCTACACCTTC. Protein sequence: CASSPTGDYGYTF.

The chain is built from TRBV11-2 and TRBJ1-4; TRBD1 might be the D (6 bases). V lost 6 bases and J 0 bases, leaving 14 bases between the germline ends. This CDR3 has 16 residues. Germline CDR1 and CDR2: SGHAT and FQNNGV. The CDR3 spells CASSWGQGATNEKLFF. The CDR3 DNA sequence: TGTGCCAGCAGTTGGGGGCAGGGAGCAACTAATGAAAAACTGTTTTTT.

This clone has a handful of counts. This rearrangement joins TRBV9 to TRBJ1-2; D may be TRBD1 (5 bases). Trimming removed 4 bases from V and 7 bases from J, with 14 bases in between. This CDR3 comprises 13 residues. The germline V gene encodes CDR1 SGDLS and CDR2 YYNGEE. CDR3 loop: CASSREGTGGYTF. Written as DNA, the CDR3 is TGTGCCAGCAGCCGAGAGGGGACGGGTGGCTACACCTTC.

V and J are TRBV2 and TRBJ1-2, with a weak D call TRBD1 (6 bases). The CDR3 totals 16 residues. Per germline, CDR1 SNHLY and CDR2 FYNNEI. The V end was cut by 8 bases, the J end by 3 bases, with 22 bases between. The CDR3 protein is CASYPGDNLKDYGYTF. The DNA for the CDR3 is TGTGCCAGCTATCCAGGGGACAACCTAAAAGACTATGGCTACACCTTC.

The chain recombines TRBV7-3 with TRBJ2-5, with TRBD2 matching 7 bases. The germline V gene encodes CDR1 SGHTA and CDR2 FQGTGA. V lost 5 bases to trimming and J lost 5 bases; unmatched junction nucleotides: 5. This CDR3 contains 13 residues. CDR3 sequence reads: CASSRGAGETQYF. The CDR3 nucleotides read TGTGCCAGCAGCCGGGGAGCGGGGGAGACCCAGTACTTC.

This rearrangement joins TRBV19 to TRBJ1-5; possible D gene TRBD1, 5 bases. The CDR3 has 14 residues. Trimming shortened V by 4 bases and J by 2 bases, and 9 bases separated the two germline ends. CDR1 LNHDA and CDR2 SQIVND come from the germline V gene (reference sequence). CDR3 in amino acids: CASSKWDGNQPQHF. The CDR3 region has the DNA TGTGCCAGTAGTAAGTGGGACGGCAATCAGCCCCAGCATTTT.

The chain is built from TRBV5-1 and TRBJ2-7, with TRBD1 matching over 8 bases. The germline CDR1 and CDR2 sequences are SGHRS and YFSETQ. The CDR3 consists of 15 residues. The V gene end was trimmed by 4 bases and the J gene end by 2 bases; junction bases not matched to a gene: 8. The CDR3 DNA sequence: TGCGCCAGCAGCCTAACCCGGACAGGGCCCTACGAGCAGTACTTC. Its translation is CASSLTRTGPYEQYF. The variable domain in full, completed from reference TRBV5-1 and TRBJ2-7, reads KAGVTQTPRYLIKTRGQQVTLSCSPISGHRSVSWYQQTPGQGLQFLFEYFSETQRNKGNFPGRFSGRQFSNSRSEMNVSTLELGDSALYLCASSLTRTGPYEQYFGPGTRLTVT.

The J gene is TRBJ1-5, the V gene TRBV4-2; D may be TRBD1 (5 bases). Germline V gene lookup returns CDR1 LGHNA and CDR2 YNFKEQ. Trimming took 2 bases from V and 6 from J, leaving 8 bases between them. This CDR3 is built from 13 residues. CDR3 DNA sequence: TGTGCCAGCAGCCAATCTGGGGGTCAGCCCCAGCATTTT. Its protein is CASSQSGGQPQHF.

This clone was counted at least ten times. The V gene is TRBV7-2, the J gene TRBJ2-2; TRBD1 matches at 7 bases. Germline lookup yields CDR1 SGHTA and CDR2 FQGNSA. V lost 5 bases and J lost 5; bases outside the gene matches: 11. The CDR3 loop spans 16 amino acids. Written as DNA, the CDR3 is TGTGCCAGCAGCCGCCTGGGGACAGATCAGACCGGGGAGCTGTTTTTT. It specifies CASSRLGTDQTGELFF.

With regard to this clone: At the DNA level, this CDR3 is encoded by other sequences in the same sample as well. The chain combines TRBV5-6 with TRBJ2-5; D possibly corresponds to TRBD1 (6 bases). This CDR3 has 14 residues. CDR1 and CDR2 (germline): SGHDT, YYEEEE. The V end lost 4 bases, the J end lost 5 bases, and 15 bases lay between the germline ends. The CDR3 DNA reads TGTGCCAGCAGCGGAACAGGGTCGGGGGAGACCCAGTACTTC. Its protein is CASSGTGSGETQYF.

The rearrangement uses TRBV5-8 and TRBJ1-4, with a weak D call TRBD1 (5 bases). Per the germline V gene, CDR1 is SGHTS and CDR2 is YDEGEE. CDR3 length: 15 amino acids. The V end lost 7 bases, the J end lost 3 bases, and 16 bases lay between the germline ends. The CDR3 DNA reads as TGTGCCAGCGGGGTTAGGGACGCCTCTAATGAAAAACTGTTTTTT. Residues: CASGVRDASNEKLFF.

The J gene is TRBJ2-5, the V gene TRBV11-2; 9 bases match TRBD1. Germline V gives CDR1 SGHAT, CDR2 FQNNGV. Unmatched junction bases numbered 10, after V lost 4 bases and J lost 7 bases. The CDR3 length is 15 residues. CDR3 sequence reads: CASSSIQGAARTQYF. As DNA, the CDR3 is TGTGCCAGCAGCTCTATACAGGGGGCGGCAAGGACCCAGTACTTC.

V is TRBV28 and J is TRBJ2-2, with TRBD1 as a possible D gene (6 bases). Trimming removed 7 bases from V and 6 bases from J, with 9 bases in between. The CDR3 contains 12 residues. CDR1 and CDR2 from the germline V gene are MDHEN and SYDVKM. Here the CDR3 reads CASKGEAGELFF. CDR3 coding DNA: TGTGCCAGCAAGGGGGAAGCCGGGGAGCTGTTTTTT.

The count of this clone is one. The chain uses TRBV7-6 and TRBJ2-6; 7 nucleotides align to TRBD2. V shed 3 bases, J shed 1 base, and the junction held 9 bases outside the gene matches. CDR1 and CDR2 (germline): SGHVS, FNYEAQ. This CDR3 has 18 residues. The CDR3 is CASSFRFRGGSGANVLTF. CDR3 in DNA: TGTGCCAGCAGCTTTAGGTTCCGGGGAGGGTCTGGGGCCAACGTCCTGACTTTC.

This sequence joins TRBV2 and TRBJ2-3; maybe TRBD2 (5 bases). The ends were cut back, 2 bases at V and 10 bases at J, with 16 bases in the middle. There are 14 residues in the CDR3. Germline CDR1 SNHLY, CDR2 FYNNEI. This CDR3 is CASSENGEMDAQYF. As DNA, the CDR3 is TGTGCCAGCAGTGAAAACGGGGAGATGGATGCGCAGTATTTT.

This chain connects TRBV29-1 to TRBJ1-4, with no clear D. The germline V and J ends were trimmed by 1 base and 7 bases, with 10 bases remaining between them. The germline CDR1 and CDR2 sequences are SQVTM and ANQGSEA. The CDR3 spans 13 residues. This chain's CDR3 is CSVEGSASEKLFF. Here the CDR3 DNA reads TGCAGCGTTGAAGGTAGTGCCAGTGAAAAACTGTTTTTT.

The V call is TRBV30, the J call TRBJ2-3; D unresolved. This CDR3 comprises 13 residues. V lost 0 bases to trimming and J lost 5 bases, with 9 bases between them. Germline CDR1 GTSNPN, CDR2 SVGIG (reference sequence). CDR3 nucleotides: TGTGCCTGGAGTGTGGGGTTGGAAGATACGCAGTATTTT. Protein sequence: CAWSVGLEDTQYF.

The rearrangement uses TRBV10-3 and TRBJ2-3; D possibly corresponds to TRBD2 (5 bases). Germline-derived CDR1 and CDR2 are ENHRY and SYGVKD. CDR3 length: 14 amino acids. Trimming left V 11 bases short and J 1 base short, with 16 bases between. The CDR3 DNA follows: TGTGCCCTGTCGGGGTCTCAGGGCACAGATACGCAGTATTTT. Translated, it gives CALSGSQGTDTQYF.